This T cell receptor delta chain was observed in a study of human gamma delta and Vdelta1 T cells (dated by TCRdb to the late 2010s). The study in broad terms: In this study, the researchers looked at Delta One T cells, which are Vd1+ gamma-delta T cells, to see how well they work as cytotoxic effectors against acute myeloid leukemia.

The CDR3 numbers 17 residues from cysteine through phenylalanine. Only CDR3 DNA is held: 51 bases, read in frame from base 1. The germline V gene yields GEAIGNYY for CDR1 and EKD for CDR2. Trimming accounts for 0 bases at V and 0 bases at J, while the number of junction bases matched to no gene is 6. As concerns this clone: This receptor's antigen is unknown. Base-call qualities are not available, and no considerably larger clone is one nucleotide away.

Receptors were amplified or captured by PCR. This sample was sequenced with an Illumina MiSeq. TCRdb processed the public reads again with the CATT caller, after which rows with matching DNA were combined. Here the sample has roughly 690 delta-chain clones; approximately 30% occur a single time. The ten biggest clones cover approximately 90% of the sample. The V gene is TRDV2 and the J gene is TRDJ1; a stretch of 10 junction bases matches TRDD3. The sequenced material came from Vdelta1 gamma-delta T cells from blood. In the paper's terms, the cell subset or site label means: Vd1+ T cells from peripheral blood. The TCR comes from a human donor in good health. The CDR3 has the sequence CACDTDWGIPYTDKLIF. At the DNA level, the sequence is TGTGCCTGTGACACCGACTGGGGGATTCCGTACACCGATAAACTCATCTTT.